This T cell receptor (beta chain) emerged from a study of blood T cell repertoires in COVID-19. Overall study context: Collection of acute and convalescent COVID-19 samples took place in the United States, Italy and Spain.

Germline values: CDR1 SGHTA, CDR2 FQGNSA. V lost 1 base to trimming and J lost 7 bases; unmatched junction nucleotides: 4. The CDR3 is 15 residues long. Sequenced by immunoSEQ multiplex PCR; TCRdb stores in-frame clones only, minus some. The data show approximately 200,000 clones, around 90% seen once. The TCR sequence derives from a man younger than 40 who had recovered from COVID-19. V gene TRBV7-2 combines with J gene TRBJ2-1, with 10 positions matching TRBD2. Sequencing input: PBMCs or T cells enriched from blood (not recorded which). The CDR3 DNA reads as TGTGCCAGCAGCTTAGAACTAGCGGGACGAAATGAGCAGTTCTTC. Its translation: CASSLELAGRNEQFF. Variable domain in full (rest from reference TRBV7-2 and TRBJ2-1): GAGVSQSPSNKVTEKGKDVELRCDPISGHTALYWYRQSLGQGLEFLIYFQGNSAPDKSGLPSDRFSAERTGGSVSTLTIQRTQQEDSAVYLCASSLELAGRNEQFFGPGTRLTVL.